This section outlines one T cell receptor beta chain sequence together with its context. This clonotype appeared a few times. It lacks a known antigen. No base quality values were provided; no much bigger clone lies one nucleotide off. This sample is drawn from a study of blood T cells in healthy people across ages (dated by TCRdb to 2013 to 2016). Turning to the overall study: In model experiments, template switching captured about one uniquely barcoded TCR beta cDNA molecule for every two T cells. Age-related changes in TCR beta repertoire diversity were measured in the study by deep sequencing normalized with unique cDNA molecular identifiers. Four age groups were formed from the donors: young (average 16 years), middle-aged (just under 40), aged (roughly 59) and long-lived (about 75). Using the same blood draw, the study looked at two additional independent replicas of 1 million unique cDNA reads for two donors, one aged 18 to 30 and the other aged 80 or older. Broad study findings and their caveats: Donor CMV infection status was unknown, potentially confounding age-related changes in expanded clonotypes. A strong correlation was found between observed TCR beta diversity and the percentage of naive T cells measured by flow cytometry. Observed TCR beta diversity per million T cells fell roughly linearly with age, and a significant reduction was already apparent by age around 44. Compared with the aged group, the long-lived group had more naive CD4+ T cells, fewer expanded clones and increased TCR diversity, suggesting age selection. Estimates of total diversity from one million sequenced T cells were regarded as lower bounds and underestimates. Conclusive comparison of naive and antigen-experienced compartments was prevented by the profiling of bulk unsorted PBMCs.

The method behind the library was 5' RACE. Sequenced using an Illumina HiSeq 2500. The second PCR ran for about 7 to 11 cycles and used a J-beta primer mix along with a sample-barcoded 5' primer. A template-switch 5' adaptor carrying 12 random nucleotides introduced a unique molecular identifier onto each TCR beta cDNA molecule. Each sample yielded at least 2.5 million CDR3-containing paired-end reads. The Mint cDNA synthesis kit, primed by a TRBC-specific oligonucleotide, was used to synthesize first-strand cDNA from all RNA. After uracil-DNA glycosylase treatment, a first 18-cycle PCR used universal primers M1SS and BC2_uni_R on all cDNA. For the original study's pipeline: For normalization, 1 million high-quality reads were randomly selected from each sample, with every read carrying a distinct molecular identifier. Instead of being binned into consensus sequences, reads with shared molecular identifiers were discarded. MiTCR, set to a Q25 quality threshold and the strictest error-elimination algorithm, was used for CDR3 identification, clonotype clustering and error correction. Lower-bound total TCR beta diversity was estimated with a nonparametric unseen species model using Euler transformation. TCRdb ran its own pipeline on the public reads, namely fastp trimming at Q25 and MiXCR clone calling, and kept in-frame beta chains. One record per CDR3 amino acid sequence lists the most common genes and DNA. For this entry, the V and J calls and clone size follow TCRdb and not the study's own pipeline. This sample has roughly 800,000 distinct CDR3 sequences in its table, and approximately 25% of those were observed once. The ten largest clones take up 9.4% of the sample.

Systemically healthy Caucasian individuals from Russia, approximately 39 in total and aged roughly 6 to 90 years, were included as donors. Around 10 milliliters of peripheral blood were collected from each donor into EDTA-treated Vacutainer tubes. Ficoll-Paque density-gradient centrifugation was used to isolate PBMCs, with at least 6.5 million obtained per sample. Total RNA was extracted from PBMCs with Trizol reagent, with at least 5.5 micrograms obtained per sample. For every donor, an aliquot of PBMCs went through flow cytometry to measure the percentages of naive CD45RAhigh/CD27high T cells. Sequences LGHDT (CDR1) and YNNKEL (CDR2) are obtained from the germline V gene (reference sequence). V is pruned by 4 bases and J by 3 bases, leaving 5 bases of the junction without a gene match. Spanning cysteine to phenylalanine, the CDR3 consists of 14 amino acids. The CDR3 DNA has 42 bases and is translated from base 1.

Separately, the same data were catalogued under a study of T cells of mothers and their children. Per the second study: Donors were nine systemically healthy Caucasian individuals: three mothers and their six children. cDNA synthesis consumed the entire amount of extracted RNA, loaded at approximately 1.6 ug RNA in each 15 ul reaction. Sample barcodes and 2-4 random nucleotides were added via the M1S primer in the second PCR. More than 8 million TCR beta CDR3 reads were obtained from each mother, and some 3 million reads were obtained from each child. TCR recombination output is similarly shaped by thymic selection in related and unrelated pairs, with a minor effect exerted by inherited differences. Normalized repertoire overlap was always found to be slightly, but never significantly, higher in related mother-child pairs than in unrelated mother-child pairs. No persistent microchimeric T cell clones were detected, at a sensitivity of 80 to 100 clones per million clonotypes. Deep NGS was used in the study to compare the TCR beta repertoires of mothers and children and to look for features that separate related mother-child pairs from unrelated individuals. The mean age was approximately 41 +/- 4 years for the mothers and around 10 +/- 4 years for the children. Libraries were sequenced on Illumina HiSeq 2000 with 100+100 nt paired-end reads after adapter ligation with NEBNext reagents. To prevent cross-contamination, the mother and child libraries were prepared a month apart and were sequenced in separate runs. Between about 500,000 and 2,300,000 distinct TCR beta clonotypes were identified per donor. Naive TCR beta clonotypes were estimated from low-frequency clonotypes matched to each donor's FACS-determined naive share, without sorting.

The chain links TRBV3-1 with TRBJ2-7, with 8 central nucleotides matching TRBD2. Sequenced: blood. This TCR was sampled from a boy aged 10-17 years in good health. The sequenced DNA: TGTGCCAGCAGCCTGCGGGGGGTTGACTACGAGCAGTACTTC. Its amino acids are CASSLRGVDYEQYF.